The subject of this entry is one T cell receptor beta chain. The sample is drawn from a study of cytomegalovirus exposure and HLA in healthy donors. Per the germline V gene, CDR1 is SGDLS and CDR2 is YYNGEE. The CDR3 has 15 residues. The V gene end was trimmed by 4 bases and the J gene end by 1 base; junction bases not matched to a gene: 7. PCR primers comprised 60 Vbeta and 13 Jbeta primers. The assay was immunoSEQ multiplex PCR, and TCRdb's table has in-frame clones only and misses some. The data hold around 150,000 clones, with over 60% observed a single time. This chain joins TRBV9 and TRBJ1-1, with 7 bases fitting TRBD1. Specimen: PBMCs. The clonotype comes from a woman aged 25 to 39 in good health and CMV-seropositive. The CDR3: CASSPGQDSNTEAFF. CDR3 in DNA: TGTGCCAGCAGCCCAGGACAGGATTCGAACACTGAAGCTTTCTTT.